The 27 T cell receptor beta chains presented below share a single source sample, sequenced in a study of memory CD4+ T cells and cytomegalovirus serostatus. The sort gate was single viable CD3+CD4+CD8-CD45RO+ cells for memory CD4+ T cells. The method was immunoSEQ multiplex PCR; TCRdb's version includes in-frame clones alone and lacks a portion of them. The sample contains tens of thousands of clones, 60% to 85% of which appear only once. The sample taken for sequencing was memory CD4+ T cells from blood. The source is an adult in good health and CMV-seronegative.

This clone was seen only once. The chain combines TRBV18 with TRBJ2-5, with a possible D match to TRBD1 (5 bases). The CDR3 contains 14 residues. CDR1 and CDR2 (germline): KGHSH, LQKENI. Trimming removed 4 bases at V and 2 bases at J, with 11 bases between. The CDR3 DNA follows: TGTGCCAGCTCACGCAGGTCAGGGCAAGAGACCCAGTACTTC. It codes for CASSRRSGQETQYF.

The chain combines TRBV4-1 with TRBJ2-6; weak D call: TRBD1 (5 bases). There are 16 residues in the CDR3. Deletions cut 10 bases from V and 0 bases from J, with 16 bases between. The V gene's germline CDR1 is MGHRA and CDR2 YSYEKL. The DNA for the CDR3 is TGCGCCACCTCGTGGGGTAGGGGCTCTGGGGCCAACGTCCTGACTTTC. Its protein is CATSWGRGSGANVLTF.

This clone was detected only once. The chain joins TRBV29-1 to TRBJ2-7, with D perhaps matching TRBD1 (5 bases). Germline V gene data show CDR1 as SQVTM and CDR2 as ANQGSEA. The CDR3 totals 11 residues. The ends were cut back, 4 bases at V and 4 bases at J, with 8 bases in the middle. This CDR3 is CSVGPGYEQYF. The CDR3 DNA reads TGCAGCGTTGGACCAGGGTACGAGCAGTACTTC.

The chain links TRBV7-8 to TRBJ1-1; D is possibly TRBD1 (5 bases). Germline loops: CDR1 SGHVS, CDR2 FQNEAQ. The CDR3 has 14 residues. V lost 4 bases and J lost 1, with 10 bases in between. CDR3 in DNA: TGTGCCAGCAGCTATGTCGGGGGGAACACTGAAGCTTTCTTT. Protein product: CASSYVGGNTEAFF.

This chain joins TRBV18 and TRBJ1-1; D might be TRBD1 (5 bases). CDR3 length: 15 residues. V lost 0 bases and J 3 bases, leaving 11 bases between the germline ends. Germline V gives CDR1 KGHSH, CDR2 LQKENI. As DNA, the CDR3 is TGTGCCAGCTCACCACCGAACGGGGGGGACACTGAAGCTTTCTTT. Translated, it gives CASSPPNGGDTEAFF.

This rearrangement joins TRBV5-1 to TRBJ1-3, with D possibly TRBD1 on 5 matching bases. The V gene lost 0 bases and the J gene lost 1 base, with 11 bases spanning the gap. The CDR3 is 16 residues long. In germline, CDR1 is SGHRS, CDR2 YFSETQ. The CDR3 loop is CASSLGSQGSGNTIYF. The CDR3 DNA sequence: TGCGCCAGCAGCTTGGGGAGCCAGGGTTCTGGAAACACCATATATTTT.

The V call is TRBV12-1, the J call TRBJ2-3; TRBD2, the D gene given by the table, was not confirmed from the DNA. TRBV12-1 is recorded as a pseudogene. This CDR3 spans 21 amino acids. CDR3 bases: TGTGCCAGCAGCTCCTGTGAATTTTATGGTAGCGGGGGTGGAAACACAGATACGCAGTATTTT. Its translation is CASSSCEFYGSGGGNTDTQYF.

The chain carries TRBV9 and TRBJ1-1, with 9 positions matching TRBD1. This CDR3 contains 15 residues. CDR1 and CDR2 from the germline V gene are SGDLS and YYNGEE. J gave up 3 bases and V 4 bases, and 7 bases lay outside the gene matches. CDR3 sequence: CASSTGQGRYTEAFF. The CDR3 region has the DNA TGTGCCAGCAGCACAGGACAGGGGCGGTACACTGAAGCTTTCTTT. Together with reference TRBV9 and TRBJ1-1, the CDR3 gives the full variable domain: DSGVTQTPKHLITATGQRVTLRCSPRSGDLSVYWYQQSLDQGLQFLIQYYNGEERAKGNILERFSAQQFPDLHSELNLSSLELGDSALYFCASSTGQGRYTEAFFGQGTRLTVV.

The J gene is TRBJ2-7, the V gene TRBV6-5; tentative D call: TRBD1 (6 bases). The CDR3 contains 15 residues. Germline CDR1 and CDR2: MNHEY and SVGAGI. Trimming removed 9 bases from V and 1 base from J, with 19 bases in between. CDR3 sequence: CASKPRGSPSYEQYF. CDR3 nucleotide sequence: TGTGCCAGTAAACCCAGGGGCAGCCCTTCCTACGAGCAGTACTTC.

This clone was detected once. The chain employs TRBV5-6 and TRBJ1-2; D is ambiguous. The CDR3 is 17 amino acids. V lost 4 bases and J lost 4, with 23 bases in between. Germline V gene lookup returns CDR1 SGHDT and CDR2 YYEEEE. DNA of the CDR3: TGTGCCAGCAGCCTTACTTCAGACCTACAGAGAATCTATGGCTACACCTTC. Translation: CASSLTSDLQRIYGYTF.

A few counts support this clone. The chain carries TRBV6-6 and TRBJ1-2, with D hard to call. Germline loops: CDR1 MNHNY, CDR2 SVGAGI (reference sequence). V was cut by 0 bases and J by 10 bases, with 9 bases left in between. The CDR3 length is 12 residues. In DNA form, the CDR3 reads TGTGCCAGCAGTTACTCGAGTAGGACCTACACCTTC. Residues: CASSYSSRTYTF.

The rearrangement links TRBV19 to TRBJ2-1, with 9 bases matching TRBD1. There are 13 residues in the CDR3. J gave up 6 bases and V 5 bases, and 2 bases lay outside the gene matches. Germline V gene sequence: CDR1 LNHDA, CDR2 SQIVND (reference sequence). CDR3 nucleotide sequence: TGTGCCAGTAGTCCGACAGGGGGCAATGAGCAGTTCTTC. The encoded protein is CASSPTGGNEQFF.

There are many counts of this clone. The chain joins TRBV5-5 to TRBJ1-1; D might be TRBD1 (5 bases). The CDR3 sequence is 15 residues long. Trimming took off 1 base at V and 1 base at J, with 11 bases between the two ends. Germline V gene sequence: CDR1 SGHKS, CDR2 YYEKEE (reference sequence). The CDR3 coding sequence is TGTGCCAGCAGCTTGTTCCGGGGCCGGAACACTGAAGCTTTCTTT. Its translation is CASSLFRGRNTEAFF.

This chain links TRBV6-1 with TRBJ2-1; a weak D match, TRBD1 (5 bases). V was trimmed by 6 bases and J by 5 bases, leaving 17 bases between them. The V gene's germline CDR1 is MNHNS and CDR2 SASEGT. The CDR3 has 15 amino acids. CDR3 coding DNA: TGTGCCAGCAGGGCTTTTAGGGGTGGTAACAATGAGCAGTTCTTC. Amino acid sequence: CASRAFRGGNNEQFF.

This clone has only a few counts. The V and J genes are TRBV18 and TRBJ1-1; D unclear. The CDR3 sequence is 12 residues long. The V gene lost 2 bases and the J gene lost 1 base, with 2 bases spanning the gap. Per the germline V gene, CDR1 is KGHSH and CDR2 is LQKENI. The CDR3 reads CASSPGNTEAFF. The CDR3 DNA reads TGTGCCAGCTCACCAGGGAACACTGAAGCTTTCTTT.

The V and J genes are TRBV6-5 and TRBJ1-1, with D possibly TRBD1 on 6 matching bases. This CDR3 region has 15 residues. Germline assignment: CDR1 MNHEY and CDR2 SVGAGI. The V and J ends lost 0 bases and 1 base respectively, with 9 bases between them. The CDR3 loop reads CASSYSGGRNTEAFF. As DNA, the CDR3 is TGTGCCAGCAGTTACTCCGGGGGCCGGAACACTGAAGCTTTCTTT.

This clone is a singleton in its sample. The chain is built from TRBV4-3 and TRBJ1-2, with D unclear. Deletions cut 0 bases from V and 0 bases from J, with 11 bases between. This CDR3 region has 16 residues. Per the germline V gene, CDR1 is LGHNA and CDR2 is YSLEER. CDR3: CASSQESRGANYGYTF. CDR3 nucleotide sequence: TGCGCCAGCAGCCAAGAATCGCGGGGAGCTAACTATGGCTACACCTTC.

V gene TRBV2 combines with J gene TRBJ1-1; 7 bases agree with TRBD1. The CDR3 length is 16 residues. CDR1 and CDR2 (germline): SNHLY, FYNNEI. Trimming at V came to 6 bases and at J to 4 bases, leaving 14 bases not matched to a gene. CDR3 residues: CASSPRFGSGGTEAFF. CDR3 in DNA: TGTGCCAGCAGCCCCCGATTTGGGTCAGGGGGCACTGAAGCTTTCTTT.

V is TRBV18 and J is TRBJ1-4; no clear D gene. CDR3 size: 14 residues. In germline, CDR1 is KGHSH, CDR2 LQKENI. The ends were cut back, 2 bases at V and 7 bases at J, with 11 bases in the middle. CDR3 in DNA: TGTGCCAGCTCACCAGCGGGTTTAAGTGAAAAACTGTTTTTT. Its translation: CASSPAGLSEKLFF.

This clone was detected only a few times. The V call is TRBV2, the J call TRBJ1-4; D is perhaps TRBD1 (6 bases). CDR1 is SNHLY and CDR2 is FYNNEI in the germline V gene. The CDR3 is made up of 14 amino acids. Trimming took off 7 bases at V and 6 bases at J, with 15 bases between the two ends. CDR3 loop: CASKPHREYEKLFF. CDR3 DNA: TGTGCCAGCAAGCCCCACAGGGAATATGAAAAACTGTTTTTT.

The chain is built from TRBV21-1 and TRBJ1-6. TRBV21-1 is deemed a pseudogene. The length of the CDR3 is 19 residues. CDR3 protein: CASSKSSSALGGYNSPLHF. CDR3 bases: TGTGCCAGCAGCAAATCCTCATCGGCCTTGGGAGGCTATAATTCACCCCTCCACTTT.

Only a few counts were recorded for this clone. This chain connects TRBV27 to TRBJ2-7; TRBD1 agrees at 9 bases. This CDR3 has 14 amino acids. The germline gives CDR1 MNHEY, CDR2 SMNVEV (reference sequence). The V and J ends lost 5 bases and 3 bases, in that order; junction bases with no gene match: 5. The CDR3 region has the DNA TGTGCCAGCAGTAGGGGACAGGGAAACTACGAGCAGTACTTC. Translating gives CASSRGQGNYEQYF.

V gene TRBV5-1 combines with J gene TRBJ1-1, with 8 bases that match TRBD1. Germline V gives CDR1 SGHRS, CDR2 YFSETQ. The V segment lost 4 bases and the J segment 7 bases; nucleotides outside the gene matches: 9. The CDR3 totals 14 residues. This chain's CDR3 is CASSRGQAVDEAFF. In DNA, the CDR3 is TGCGCCAGCAGCAGGGGACAGGCAGTAGATGAAGCTTTCTTT.

The chain employs TRBV4-1 and TRBJ2-5, with D possibly called TRBD1 or TRBD2 (6 bases each). The ends were cut back, 4 bases at V and 5 bases at J, with 14 bases in the middle. Looked up from germline, CDR1 is MGHRA and CDR2 is YSYEKL. The CDR3 runs to 14 residues. The CDR3 nucleotides are TGCGCCAGCAGCCCCGGGGGCGCGGCGGAGACCCAGTACTTC. This codes for CASSPGGAAETQYF.

This clone appeared a single time. This chain links TRBV18 with TRBJ2-7; D may be TRBD1 (5 bases). The CDR3 has 13 amino acids. Deletions cut 2 bases from V and 2 bases from J, with 7 bases between. Per the germline V gene, CDR1 is KGHSH and CDR2 is LQKENI. CDR3: CASSPGRAYEQYF. DNA of the CDR3: TGTGCCAGCTCACCAGGCAGGGCCTACGAGCAGTACTTC. Looking up the rest from reference TRBV18 and TRBJ2-7 gives the full variable domain: NAGVMQNPRHLVRRRGQEARLRCSPMKGHSHVYWYRQLPEEGLKFMVYLQKENIIDESGMPKERFSAEFPKEGPSILRIQQVVRGDSAAYFCASSPGRAYEQYFGPGTRLTVT.

This rearrangement joins TRBV4-3 to TRBJ1-2, with D unresolved. V lost 4 bases and J 1 base, leaving 7 bases between the germline ends. CDR1 and CDR2 (germline): LGHNA, YSLEER. This CDR3 is built from 13 residues. DNA for the CDR3: TGCGCCAGCAGCCGGCAGGTTAACTATGGCTACACCTTC. It encodes CASSRQVNYGYTF.

The table lists this clone with a few counts. This sequence joins TRBV5-1 and TRBJ1-4, with TRBD1 identical over 7 bases. The germline gives CDR1 SGHRS, CDR2 YFSETQ. This CDR3 is built from 15 residues. The J segment lost 8 bases and the V segment lost 0 bases, leaving 7 bases of the junction unmatched. CDR3 nucleotide sequence: TGCGCCAGCAGCTTGGCATCAGGGGGACCAGAAAAACTGTTTTTT. Its translation: CASSLASGGPEKLFF.